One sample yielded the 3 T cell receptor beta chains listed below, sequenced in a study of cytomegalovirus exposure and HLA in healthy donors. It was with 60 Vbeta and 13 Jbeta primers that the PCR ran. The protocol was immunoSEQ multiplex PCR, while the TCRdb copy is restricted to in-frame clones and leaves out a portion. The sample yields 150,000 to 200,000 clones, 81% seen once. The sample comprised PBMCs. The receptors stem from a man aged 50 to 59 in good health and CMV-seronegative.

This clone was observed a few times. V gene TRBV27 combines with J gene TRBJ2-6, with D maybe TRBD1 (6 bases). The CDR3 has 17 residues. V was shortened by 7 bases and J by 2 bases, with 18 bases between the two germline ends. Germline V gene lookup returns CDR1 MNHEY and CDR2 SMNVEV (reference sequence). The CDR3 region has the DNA TGTGCCAGCAAACTTCTCAAGACAGGAACTGGGGCCAACGTCCTGACTTTC. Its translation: CASKLLKTGTGANVLTF.

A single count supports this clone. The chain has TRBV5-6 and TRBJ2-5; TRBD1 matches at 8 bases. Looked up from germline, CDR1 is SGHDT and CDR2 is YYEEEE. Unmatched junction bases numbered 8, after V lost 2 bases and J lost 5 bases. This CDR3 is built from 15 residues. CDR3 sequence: CASSFWGQASETQYF. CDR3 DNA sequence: TGTGCCAGCAGCTTTTGGGGACAGGCCTCGGAGACCCAGTACTTC. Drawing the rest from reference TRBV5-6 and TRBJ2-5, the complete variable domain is DAGVTQSPTHLIKTRGQQVTLRCSPKSGHDTVSWYQQALGQGPQFIFQYYEEEERQRGNFPDRFSGHQFPNYSSELNVNALLLGDSALYLCASSFWGQASETQYFGPGTRLLVL.

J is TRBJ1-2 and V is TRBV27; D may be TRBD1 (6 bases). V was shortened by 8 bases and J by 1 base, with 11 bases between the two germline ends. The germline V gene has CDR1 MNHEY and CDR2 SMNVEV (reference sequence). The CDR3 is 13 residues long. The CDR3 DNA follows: TGTGCCAGCTCATCGGACAGTAACTATGGCTACACCTTC. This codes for CASSSDSNYGYTF.